This T cell receptor beta chain came from a study of T cell changes during pregnancy in multiple sclerosis. CDR3 size: 14 residues. The V and J ends lost 4 bases and 2 bases respectively, with 11 bases between them. In germline, CDR1 is SGHRS, CDR2 YFSETQ. Produced via immunoSEQ multiplex PCR; TCRdb's table is partial and in-frame only. Seen here are around 40,000 clones, 90% to 95% observed once, and the top ten hold less than 0.4%. This sequence originates from a female donor with multiple sclerosis, enrolled in a pregnancy study. Sequenced here: CD4+ T cells from peripheral blood mononuclear cells, sampled in the second trimester of pregnancy. The rearrangement links TRBV5-1 to TRBJ2-3; D is perhaps TRBD1 (6 bases). CDR3 protein: CASSPRGDTDTQYF. Written as DNA, the CDR3 is TGCGCCAGCAGCCCCAGGGGAGACACAGATACGCAGTATTTT.